This T cell receptor (beta chain) was recorded in a study of T cell responses to AZD1222 COVID-19 vaccine. Study context: Second doses were pooled across both intervals (about 4 or about 12 weeks).

The repertoire was sequenced with immunoSEQ multiplex PCR; TCRdb's copy has only in-frame clones and lacks some. The sample lists around 100,000 clones, around 87% occurring once. Findings of the study overall: Reportedly, close to half of spike-specific TCRs are directed against unmutated variant regions. Females made up more of the donors, who were largely white British, and clonal diversity may have come out too low.

As for this clone: Its antigen remains unidentified.

Material: peripheral blood, obtained on day 0 of AZD1222 vaccination. This TCR came from an adult in good health.

The CDR3: CASSLFAGPNQPQHF. In DNA, the CDR3 is TGTGCCAGCAGCTTATTTGCGGGGCCCAATCAGCCCCAGCATTTT. This rearrangement joins TRBV7-6 to TRBJ1-5, with D tentatively TRBD1 (5 bases). Between the trimmed V and J ends, which lost 2 bases and 3 bases, there was a span of 11 bases. Germline values: CDR1 SGHVS, CDR2 FNYEAQ. This CDR3 spans 15 amino acids.